This TCR beta chain comes out of a study of Ad26.COV2.S vaccination and SARS-CoV-2 variants. Clones were read by immunoSEQ multiplex PCR, and TCRdb kept only the in-frame ones, dropping some. The sample lists fewer than 900,000 clones; around 92% were seen once. The CDR3 is 14 amino acids. V lost 4 bases and J 1 base, leaving 9 bases between the germline ends. The V gene's germline CDR1 is SGHNT and CDR2 YYREEE (reference sequence). Treatment denoted: 15 to 20 received Ad26.COV2.S at low or high dose, single or two shots; 5 received placebo; per-sample allocation not given. Following the first vaccine or placebo injection, samples were taken on day 63.

This receptor was taken from a person aged 18 to 65 who received the Ad26.COV2.S COVID-19 vaccine or a placebo. J is TRBJ2-4 and V is TRBV5-4; no firm D call. The sample consisted of peripheral blood, taken in a trial of Ad26.COV2.S vaccine versus placebo. DNA for the CDR3: TGTGCCAGCAGCCCCACCAGCGCCAAAAACATTCAGTACTTC. This sequence encodes CASSPTSAKNIQYF. The complete variable domain, with remaining parts taken from reference TRBV5-4 and TRBJ2-4, reads ETGVTQSPTHLIKTRGQQVTLRCSSQSGHNTVSWYQQALGQGPQFIFQYYREEENGRGNFPPRFSGLQFPNYSSELNVNALELDDSALYLCASSPTSAKNIQYFGAGTRLSVL.